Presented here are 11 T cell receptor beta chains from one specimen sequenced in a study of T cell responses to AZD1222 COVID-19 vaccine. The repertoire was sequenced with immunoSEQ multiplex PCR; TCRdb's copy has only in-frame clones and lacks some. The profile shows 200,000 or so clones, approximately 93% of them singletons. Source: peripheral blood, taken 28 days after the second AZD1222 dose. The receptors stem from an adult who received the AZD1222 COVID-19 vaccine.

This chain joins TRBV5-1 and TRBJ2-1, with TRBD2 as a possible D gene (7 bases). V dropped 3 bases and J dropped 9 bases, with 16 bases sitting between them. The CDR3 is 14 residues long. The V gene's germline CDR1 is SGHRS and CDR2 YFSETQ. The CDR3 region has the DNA TGCGCCAGCAGCTGGGACGGGGGGCTCCTTGAGCAGTTCTTC. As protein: CASSWDGGLLEQFF.

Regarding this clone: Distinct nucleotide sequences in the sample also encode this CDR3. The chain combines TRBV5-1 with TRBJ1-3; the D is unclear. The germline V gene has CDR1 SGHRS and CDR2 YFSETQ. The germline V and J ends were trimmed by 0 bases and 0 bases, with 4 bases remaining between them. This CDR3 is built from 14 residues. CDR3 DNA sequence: TGCGCCAGCAGCTTGGGTGACTCTGGAAACACCATATATTTT. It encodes CASSLGDSGNTIYF.

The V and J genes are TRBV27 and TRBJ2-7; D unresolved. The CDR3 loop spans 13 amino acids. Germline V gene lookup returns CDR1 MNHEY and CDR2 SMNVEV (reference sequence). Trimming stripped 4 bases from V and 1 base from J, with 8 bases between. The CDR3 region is CASSSSLSYEQYF. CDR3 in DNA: TGTGCCAGCAGTTCCTCACTATCCTACGAGCAGTACTTC.

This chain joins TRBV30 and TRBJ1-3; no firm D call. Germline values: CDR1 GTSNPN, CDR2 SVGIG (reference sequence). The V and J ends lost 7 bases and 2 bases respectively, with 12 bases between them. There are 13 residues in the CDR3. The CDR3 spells CASGSGTGNTIYF. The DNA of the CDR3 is TGTGCCTCGGGGAGTGGGACTGGAAACACCATATATTTT. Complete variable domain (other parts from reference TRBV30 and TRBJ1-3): SQTIHQWPATLVQPVGSPLSLECTVEGTSNPNLYWYRQAAGRGLQLLFYSVGIGQISSEVPQNLSASRPQDRQFILSSKKLLLSDSGFYLCASGSGTGNTIYFGEGSWLTVV.

The DNA of the CDR3 is TGTGCCAGCAGTCTACCTAGTCAGCCCCAGCATTTT. Protein sequence: CASSLPSQPQHF. The chain combines TRBV2 with TRBJ1-5; D gene ambiguous. Germline assignment: CDR1 SNHLY and CDR2 FYNNEI. The CDR3 runs to 12 residues. V lost 5 bases and J lost 6, with 8 bases in between.

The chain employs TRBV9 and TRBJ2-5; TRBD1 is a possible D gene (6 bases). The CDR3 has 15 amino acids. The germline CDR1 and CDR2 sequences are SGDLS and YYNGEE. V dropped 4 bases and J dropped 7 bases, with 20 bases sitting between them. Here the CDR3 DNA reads TGTGCCAGCAGCCCCCGGGACACTCCTCCCGGGACCCAGTACTTC. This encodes CASSPRDTPPGTQYF.

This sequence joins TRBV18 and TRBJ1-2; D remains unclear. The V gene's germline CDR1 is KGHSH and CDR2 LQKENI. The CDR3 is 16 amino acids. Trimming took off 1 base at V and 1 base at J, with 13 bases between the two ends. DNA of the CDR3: TGTGCCAGCTCACCACGATATCAACAGATTAACTATGGCTACACCTTC. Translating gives CASSPRYQQINYGYTF.

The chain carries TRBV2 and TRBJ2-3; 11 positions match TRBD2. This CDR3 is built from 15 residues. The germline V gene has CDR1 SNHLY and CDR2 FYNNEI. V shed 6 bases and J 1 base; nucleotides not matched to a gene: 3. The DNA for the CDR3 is TGTGCCAGCAGCCTAGCGGGGGGCCGCACAGATACGCAGTATTTT. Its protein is CASSLAGGRTDTQYF.

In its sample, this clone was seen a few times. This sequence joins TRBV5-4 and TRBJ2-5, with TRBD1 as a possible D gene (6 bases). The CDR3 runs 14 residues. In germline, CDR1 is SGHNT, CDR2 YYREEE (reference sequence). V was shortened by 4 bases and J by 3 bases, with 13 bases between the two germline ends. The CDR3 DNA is TGTGCCAGCAGCGTGGGGGCCAGGGAAGAGACCCAGTACTTC. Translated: CASSVGAREETQYF. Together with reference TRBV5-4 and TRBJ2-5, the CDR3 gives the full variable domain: ETGVTQSPTHLIKTRGQQVTLRCSSQSGHNTVSWYQQALGQGPQFIFQYYREEENGRGNFPPRFSGLQFPNYSSELNVNALELDDSALYLCASSVGAREETQYFGPGTRLLVL.

The CDR3 nucleotides read TGTGCCAGCAGCTTGGCCCGAGGTAGCGCGGGAGGGGAGTCGCAGTATTTT. Encoded protein: CASSLARGSAGGESQYF. The rearrangement links TRBV5-8 to TRBJ2-3; 9 nucleotides align to TRBD2. From germline, CDR1 is SGHTS and CDR2 YDEGEE. The V gene end was trimmed by 0 bases and the J gene end by 10 bases; junction bases not matched to a gene: 15. The CDR3 sequence is 17 residues long.

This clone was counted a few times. CDR3 nucleotides: TGTGCCAGCAGTTTACGGCTTCTAGCGGGGTCTTACAATGAGCAGTTCTTC. Translating it yields CASSLRLLAGSYNEQFF. The rearrangement links TRBV27 to TRBJ2-1; 9 positions agree with TRBD2. The germline V gene has CDR1 MNHEY and CDR2 SMNVEV (reference sequence). V lost 2 bases, J lost 4 bases, and 9 bases stayed unmatched. The length of the CDR3 is 17 residues.